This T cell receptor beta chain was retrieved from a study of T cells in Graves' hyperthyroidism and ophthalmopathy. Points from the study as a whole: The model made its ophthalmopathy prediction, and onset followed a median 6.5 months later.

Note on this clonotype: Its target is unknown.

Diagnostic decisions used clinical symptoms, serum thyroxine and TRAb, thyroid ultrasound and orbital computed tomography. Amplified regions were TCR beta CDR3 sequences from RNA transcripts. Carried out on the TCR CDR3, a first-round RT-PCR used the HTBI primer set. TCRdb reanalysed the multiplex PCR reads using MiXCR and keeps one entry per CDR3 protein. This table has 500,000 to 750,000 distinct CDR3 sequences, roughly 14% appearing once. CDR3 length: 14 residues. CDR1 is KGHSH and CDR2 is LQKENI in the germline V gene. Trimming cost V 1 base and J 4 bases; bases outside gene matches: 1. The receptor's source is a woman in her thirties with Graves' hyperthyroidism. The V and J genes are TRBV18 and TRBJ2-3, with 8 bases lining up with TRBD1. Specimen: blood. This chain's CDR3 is CASSPLQGADTQYF. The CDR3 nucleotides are TGTGCCAGCTCACCACTACAGGGGGCAGATACGCAGTATTTT.